This passage covers 14 T cell receptor beta chains from one sample sequenced in a study of OX40 agonist ivuxolimab in advanced cancers. TCRdb's copy holds only in-frame clones and misses some; the assay was immunoSEQ multiplex PCR. The data hold fewer than 90,000 clones, with about 85% observed a single time. Sequences were derived from CD4+ or CD8+ T cells sorted from blood, sampled in a trial of the OX40 agonist ivuxolimab. These receptors were collected from an adult with an advanced solid tumor such as melanoma, head and neck, liver or kidney cancer.

V and J are TRBV28 and TRBJ1-4, with D hard to call. The CDR3 runs 12 residues. The V and J ends lost 9 bases and 2 bases respectively, with 7 bases between them. Germline V lookup: CDR1 MDHEN, CDR2 SYDVKM. The CDR3 DNA reads TGTGCCAGTCTTGGCACTAATGAAAAACTGTTTTTT. It translates to CASLGTNEKLFF. Full variable domain (rest looked up from reference TRBV28 and TRBJ1-4): DVKVTQSSRYLVKRTGEKVFLECVQDMDHENMFWYRQDPGLGLRLIYFSYDVKMKEKGDIPEGYSVSREKKERFSLILESASTNQTSMYLCASLGTNEKLFFGSGTQLSVL.

The chain's CDR3 is CASSLALFHENEKLFF. The CDR3 DNA follows: TGTGCCAGCAGCTTAGCGCTTTTTCATGAAAATGAAAAACTGTTTTTT. The rearrangement links TRBV7-4 to TRBJ1-4; D call uncertain. Germline V lookup: CDR1 SGHVT, CDR2 SQSDAQ. The CDR3 covers 16 residues. Trimming took off 0 bases at V and 5 bases at J, with 13 bases between the two ends. Combining the CDR3 with reference TRBV7-4 and TRBJ1-4 gives the whole variable domain GAGVSQSPRYKVAKRGRDVALRCDSISGHVTLYWYRQTLGQGSEVLTYSQSDAQRDKSGRPSGRFSAERPERSVSTLKIQRTEQGDSAVYLCASSLALFHENEKLFFGSGTQLSVL.

This rearrangement joins TRBV6-5 to TRBJ2-7; perhaps TRBD1 as D (6 bases). The CDR3 contains 14 residues. V was pared by 5 bases and J by 4 bases, with 15 bases between. The V gene's germline CDR1 is MNHEY and CDR2 SVGAGI. In DNA form, the CDR3 reads TGTGCCAGCAGTCCCGCCCAGGGGTCGTACGAGCAGTACTTC. It is translated as CASSPAQGSYEQYF.

The genes are TRBV6-5 and TRBJ1-1; D possibly corresponds to TRBD1 (5 bases). The CDR3 spans 13 residues. V dropped 7 bases and J dropped 3 bases, with 12 bases sitting between them. CDR1 MNHEY and CDR2 SVGAGI come from the germline V gene. The CDR3 DNA follows: TGTGCCAGCATCAGGGACGGCTACACTGAAGCTTTCTTT. Its protein product is CASIRDGYTEAFF.

A single count supports this clone. The CDR3, as DNA: TGCGCCAGCAGTGAGACCCAAGGGGATCAGGATGAAAAACTGTTTTTT. Amino acids: CASSETQGDQDEKLFF. This chain connects TRBV10-1 to TRBJ1-4; D may be TRBD1 (5 bases). The CDR3 runs 16 residues. V gave up 2 bases and J gave up 6 bases, with 16 bases separating them. CDR1 WNHNN and CDR2 SYGVQD come from the germline V gene (reference sequence).

The CDR3: CASSRGQGATEAFF. The CDR3 DNA sequence: TGTGCCAGCAGTAGAGGACAGGGTGCCACTGAAGCTTTCTTT. V gene TRBV6-5 combines with J gene TRBJ1-1; TRBD1 matches at 8 bases. The V gene's germline CDR1 is MNHEY and CDR2 SVGAGI. The CDR3 has 14 residues. J was trimmed by 4 bases and V by 5 bases; bases with no gene match: 6.

A word on this clone: Other nucleotide sequences in the sample specify the same CDR3. The chain is built from TRBV30 and TRBJ2-7; a possible D gene is TRBD2 (5 bases). The CDR3 sequence is 13 residues long. Looked up from germline, CDR1 is GTSNPN and CDR2 is SVGIG (reference sequence). Trimming pared 4 bases from V and 1 base from J, leaving 11 bases between. CDR3 residues: CAWNRGGSYEQYF. In DNA, the CDR3 is TGTGCCTGGAATCGCGGCGGGTCCTACGAGCAGTACTTC.

CDR3 sequence: CASSFQGSSDTQYF. CDR3 nucleotides: TGCGCCAGCAGCTTCCAGGGGAGTTCAGATACGCAGTATTTT. The chain joins TRBV5-1 to TRBJ2-3; TRBD1 might be the D (6 bases). This CDR3 comprises 14 residues. Germline CDR1 and CDR2: SGHRS and YFSETQ. The ends were cut back, 2 bases at V and 4 bases at J, with 11 bases in the middle.

The chain is built from TRBV19 and TRBJ2-7; D perhaps matches TRBD2 (5 bases). Germline V gene sequence: CDR1 LNHDA, CDR2 SQIVND (reference sequence). This CDR3 comprises 14 residues. Trimming shortened V by 6 bases and J by 3 bases, and 15 bases separated the two germline ends. This CDR3 is CASSRTYGLYEQYF. CDR3 nucleotide sequence: TGTGCCAGTAGCAGGACTTACGGGCTCTACGAGCAGTACTTC. The entire variable domain, with the rest obtained from reference TRBV19 and TRBJ2-7, is as follows: DGGITQSPKYLFRKEGQNVTLSCEQNLNHDAMYWYRQDPGQGLRLIYYSQIVNDFQKGDIAEGYSVSREKKESFPLTVTSAQKNPTAFYLCASSRTYGLYEQYFGPGTRLTVT.

The rearrangement links TRBV28 to TRBJ2-1, with D perhaps TRBD1 or TRBD2 (5 bases each). The CDR3 has 15 amino acids. Per germline, CDR1 MDHEN and CDR2 SYDVKM. Trimming left V 6 bases short and J 9 bases short, with 21 bases between. The CDR3 bases are TGTGCCAGCAGAAGAACCGGGACCCCCGTTAGTGAGCAGTTCTTC. Its protein product is CASRRTGTPVSEQFF.

With regard to this clone: The same CDR3 arises from other DNA sequences in this sample as well. The rearrangement joins TRBV14 to TRBJ2-7; no clear D. The CDR3 length is 13 residues. Trimming pared 6 bases from V and 3 bases from J, leaving 12 bases between. Per the germline V gene, CDR1 is SGHDN and CDR2 is FVKESK. CDR3 sequence reads: CASRPDAHYEQYF. Here the CDR3 DNA reads TGTGCCAGCAGACCAGACGCTCACTACGAGCAGTACTTC.

The genes are TRBV2 and TRBJ2-1; D is uncertain. CDR1 and CDR2 from the germline V gene are SNHLY and FYNNEI. V shed 7 bases and J shed 7 bases, with 8 bases lying between them. The CDR3 loop spans 11 amino acids. The CDR3 DNA reads as TGTGCCAGCATCTCTTGGAATGAGCAGTTCTTC. Translated: CASISWNEQFF.

The chain has TRBV29-1 and TRBJ2-1; possibly TRBD2 for D (6 bases). Germline lookup yields CDR1 SQVTM and CDR2 ANQGSEA. The CDR3 totals 13 residues. Trimming removed 5 bases from V and 8 bases from J, with 16 bases in between. The CDR3 region has the DNA TGCAGCGTTTCAAGGCGGGAAATCCATGAGCAGTTCTTC. Its protein is CSVSRREIHEQFF.

This chain joins TRBV7-9 and TRBJ2-2; TRBD1 agrees at 7 bases. The CDR3 contains 14 residues. Per the germline V gene, CDR1 is SEHNR and CDR2 is FQNEAQ (reference sequence). Trimming removed 4 bases from V and 3 bases from J; junction bases left unmatched: 2. CDR3 sequence reads: CASSSQGYTGELFF. The CDR3 coding sequence is TGTGCCAGCAGCTCACAGGGGTACACCGGGGAGCTGTTTTTT.